This TCR beta chain appears in the sequencing data of a study of T cells in Graves' hyperthyroidism and ophthalmopathy. Study information: At the time of initial diagnosis and before any treatment, peripheral blood was collected.

Regions amplified from RNA transcripts were the TCR beta CDR3 regions. First-round RT-PCR with HTBI primers amplified the TCR CDR3 region. TCRdb fed the multiplex PCR reads into MiXCR, producing one record per CDR3 protein. This sample has about half a million distinct CDR3 sequences; about 20% occur once, and the top ten carry about 53%. Points from the study as a whole: Peripheral blood also featured most of the thyroid clonotypes expanded above 0.001.

Comment on this clonotype: Its antigen is not known.

Among ophthalmopathy patients, the Clinical Activity Score reached at least 3, the NOSPECS grade reached at least 4, and duration remained under 3 months. The diagnostic basis comprised clinical symptoms, serum thyroxine and TRAb, thyroid ultrasound and orbital computed tomography. The clonotype comes from a woman aged 70-85 years with Graves' ophthalmopathy. Sample: blood.

CDR3 sequence (DNA): TGTGCCAGCAGCACGGGACTACCCACCGGGGAGCTGTTTTTT. This sequence encodes CASSTGLPTGELFF. V is TRBV7-9 and J is TRBJ2-2; 7 bases agree with TRBD2. CDR1 SEHNR and CDR2 FQNEAQ come from the germline V gene (reference sequence). V trimming: 5 bases; J trimming: 4 bases; junction bases outside the gene matches: 4. This CDR3 comprises 14 residues.